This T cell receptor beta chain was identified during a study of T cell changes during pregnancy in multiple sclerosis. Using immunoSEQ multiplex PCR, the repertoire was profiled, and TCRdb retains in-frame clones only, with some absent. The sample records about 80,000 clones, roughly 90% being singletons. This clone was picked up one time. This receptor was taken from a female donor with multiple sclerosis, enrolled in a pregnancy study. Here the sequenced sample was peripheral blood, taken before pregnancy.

The CDR3 coding sequence is TGCAGCGTTGACCCGGGACAGTGGGACACTGAAGCTTTCTTT. It is translated as CSVDPGQWDTEAFF. The chain uses TRBV29-1 and TRBJ1-1; 7 nucleotides match TRBD1. With V trimmed by 3 bases and J by 3 bases, 7 bases remained unmatched. The germline CDR1 and CDR2 sequences are SQVTM and ANQGSEA. This CDR3 comprises 14 residues.